Below are 11 T cell receptor beta chains sequenced from a single sample in a study of T cells in Graves' hyperthyroidism and ophthalmopathy. TCR beta CDR3 regions were amplified from RNA transcripts. Carried out on the TCR CDR3, a first-round RT-PCR used the HTBI primer set. TCRdb analysed the multiplex PCR reads with MiXCR anew, one entry per CDR3 protein. The data hold roughly 700,000 distinct CDR3 sequences, with 15% to 20% observed a single time. Sequencing was done on a sample of blood. All receptors come from a man between 50 and 59 years old with Graves' hyperthyroidism.

This clonotype came up many times. The gene calls are TRBV5-1 and TRBJ2-7; D is unresolved. Trimming left V 5 bases short and J 0 bases short, with 12 bases between. Germline CDR1 is SGHRS and CDR2 is YFSETQ. This CDR3 contains 14 residues. CDR3 DNA sequence: TGCGCCAGCAGTTTACAAACAAGCTCCTACGAGCAGTACTTC. Protein sequence: CASSLQTSSYEQYF.

There are a few counts of this clonotype. The chain couples TRBV28 to TRBJ1-1; D is perhaps TRBD1 (6 bases). The CDR3 spans 15 residues. Germline CDR1 and CDR2: MDHEN and SYDVKM. With 2 bases removed from V and 5 bases from J, the gap between germline ends came to 15 bases. The CDR3 region has the DNA TGTGCCAGCAGTTTACCAGGGGCCCCAACTACTGAAGCTTTCTTT. Its protein is CASSLPGAPTTEAFF.

In its sample, this clonotype was seen a few times. V gene TRBV11-2 combines with J gene TRBJ2-5, with TRBD2 matching over 13 bases. Losses at the gene ends were 8 bases for V and 6 bases for J; bases not matched to a gene: 3. The CDR3 extends over 13 amino acids. Germline CDR1 SGHAT, CDR2 FQNNGV. Here the CDR3 reads CASVLAGGKTQYF. The CDR3, as DNA: TGTGCCAGCGTACTAGCGGGAGGGAAGACCCAGTACTTC.

This clonotype was seen a few times. V is TRBV19 and J is TRBJ2-4, with D tentatively TRBD1 (6 bases). The CDR3 has 12 residues. Germline values: CDR1 LNHDA, CDR2 SQIVND (reference sequence). The V end was cut by 2 bases, the J end by 7 bases, with 6 bases between. This CDR3 reads CASSIQGNIQYF. CDR3 nucleotides: TGTGCCAGTAGTATACAGGGGAACATTCAGTACTTC.

At least ten counts were recorded for this clonotype. The gene calls are TRBV19 and TRBJ2-5; 13 bases are shared with TRBD2. V lost 5 bases to trimming and J lost 4 bases; unmatched junction nucleotides: 4. The length of the CDR3 is 15 residues. Germline V CDR1 and CDR2: LNHDA, SQIVND (reference sequence). In nucleotides, the CDR3 is TGTGCCAGTAGTCGACTAGCGGGAGGTCCAGAGACCCAGTACTTC. It is translated as CASSRLAGGPETQYF.

This clonotype was seen a few times. The chain employs TRBV19 and TRBJ1-3; D is unclear. The CDR3 runs to 17 residues. Trimming took 3 bases from V and 0 from J, leaving 15 bases between them. The germline gives CDR1 LNHDA, CDR2 SQIVND (reference sequence). The CDR3 loop reads CASSIPGPPVSGNTIYF. CDR3 bases: TGTGCCAGTAGTATCCCGGGCCCCCCTGTCTCTGGAAACACCATATATTTT.

Comment on this clonotype: A much larger clone differs by one base, so this may be a read error. V is TRBV7-2 and J is TRBJ1-2; TRBD1 aligns across 7 bases. Trimming cost V 5 bases and J 7 bases; bases outside gene matches: 13. The CDR3 loop spans 15 amino acids. Germline values: CDR1 SGHTA, CDR2 FQGNSA. DNA of the CDR3: TGTGCCAGCAGCCCCGGACAGGTTTATTCTTGTGGCTACACCTTC. It encodes CASSPGQVYSCGYTF. Based on the CDR3 plus reference TRBV7-2 and TRBJ1-2, the full variable domain is GAGVSQSPSNKVTEKGKDVELRCDPISGHTALYWYRQSLGQGLEFLIYFQGNSAPDKSGLPSDRFSAERTGGSVSTLTIQRTQQEDSAVYLCASSPGQVYSCGYTFGSGTRLTVV.

This clonotype was seen ten or more times. The rearrangement links TRBV7-9 to TRBJ2-1; TRBD2 aligns across 7 bases. The CDR3 is 14 amino acids. V was clipped by 5 bases and J by 5 bases; unmatched bases: 6. Germline V gene sequence: CDR1 SEHNR, CDR2 FQNEAQ (reference sequence). CDR3 nucleotides: TGTGCCAGCAGCCCGCCTAGCGGAAACAATGAGCAGTTCTTC. It yields the protein CASSPPSGNNEQFF.

This clonotype was detected ten times or more. The chain couples TRBV28 to TRBJ2-1, with TRBD2 identical over 11 bases. The V and J ends lost 8 bases and 2 bases, in that order; junction bases with no gene match: 5. Per germline, CDR1 MDHEN and CDR2 SYDVKM. The CDR3 is 15 amino acids. DNA of the CDR3: TGTGCCAGCGTAACTAGCGGGAGTACCTACAATGAGCAGTTCTTC. Protein sequence: CASVTSGSTYNEQFF.

This clonotype was found many times. The gene calls are TRBV19 and TRBJ1-1; D remains unclear. The CDR3 spans 11 residues. CDR1 and CDR2 from the germline V gene are LNHDA and SQIVND (reference sequence). Between the trimmed V and J ends, which lost 2 bases and 5 bases, there was a span of 3 bases. CDR3 coding DNA: TGTGCCAGTAGTATATATACTGAAGCTTTCTTT. This translates into CASSIYTEAFF.

J is TRBJ1-5 and V is TRBV12-3 or TRBV12-4; a possible D gene is TRBD1 (5 bases). The CDR3 is made up of 14 amino acids. Trimming removed 5 bases at V and 11 bases at J, with 19 bases between. The CDR3 bases are TGTGCCAGCAGTCCCCGGGGGTTAAGGGCCGCCCAGCATTTT. The encoded protein is CASSPRGLRAAQHF.